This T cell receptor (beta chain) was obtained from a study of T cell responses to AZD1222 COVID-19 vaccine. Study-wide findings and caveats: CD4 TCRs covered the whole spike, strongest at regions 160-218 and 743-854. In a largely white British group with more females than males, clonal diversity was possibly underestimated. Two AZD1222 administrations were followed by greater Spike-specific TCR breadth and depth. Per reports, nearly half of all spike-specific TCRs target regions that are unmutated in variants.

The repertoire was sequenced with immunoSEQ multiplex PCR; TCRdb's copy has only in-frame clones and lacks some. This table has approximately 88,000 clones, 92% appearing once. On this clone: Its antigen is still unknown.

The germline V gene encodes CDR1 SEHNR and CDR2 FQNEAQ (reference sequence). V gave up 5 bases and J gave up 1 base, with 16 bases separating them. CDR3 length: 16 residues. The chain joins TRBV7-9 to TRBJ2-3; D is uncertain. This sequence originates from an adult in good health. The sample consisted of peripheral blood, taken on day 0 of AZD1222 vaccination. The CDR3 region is CASSPTVGYGTDTQYF. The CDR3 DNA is TGTGCCAGCAGCCCAACCGTCGGCTACGGCACAGATACGCAGTATTTT.